A single sample gave rise to the 28 T cell receptor beta chains below, sequenced in a study of T-cell reconstitution after alpha-beta-depleted transplantation in children. Preparing the TCRbeta library involved the use of unique molecular identifiers. TCRdb itself ran the PCR reads through MiXCR, one entry per CDR3 protein. Found here are around 130,000 distinct CDR3 sequences, 8% to 10% of them singletons; the top ten hold 24%. The specimen was PBMCs, mostly from graft donor cells, collected 180 days after TCRalphabeta/CD19-depleted stem cell transplant. These receptors were obtained from a girl under two years old who had a stem cell transplant for combined immunodeficiency, so the T cells may come from the graft donor.

The chain couples TRBV18 to TRBJ2-2, with D unresolved. CDR1 and CDR2 (germline): KGHSH, LQKENI. Trimming stripped 2 bases from V and 5 bases from J, with 6 bases between. CDR3 length: 13 residues. The CDR3 protein is CASSPGMTGELFF. CDR3 bases: TGTGCCAGCTCACCAGGGATGACCGGGGAGCTGTTTTTT.

The chain links TRBV10-3 to TRBJ2-1; 10 bases are a match to TRBD2. V lost 4 bases, J lost 9 bases, and 15 bases stayed unmatched. The CDR3 is 17 amino acids. Germline V gene lookup returns CDR1 ENHRY and CDR2 SYGVKD. CDR3 amino acids: CAISGGRERGGHAEQFF. CDR3 in DNA: TGTGCCATCAGTGGGGGTAGGGAGCGGGGGGGCCATGCTGAGCAGTTCTTC.

The chain combines TRBV12-3 or TRBV12-4 with TRBJ2-3; D is ambiguous. The CDR3 is 13 residues long. Trimming cost V 4 bases and J 1 base, with 6 bases left between them. This CDR3 is CASSWVRTDTQYF. In nucleotides, the CDR3 is TGTGCCAGCAGTTGGGTCCGCACAGATACGCAGTATTTT.

The sample holds a few counts of this clonotype. V usage is TRBV10-3 and J usage is TRBJ1-6; D is ambiguous. This CDR3 spans 16 amino acids. Germline-derived CDR1 and CDR2 are ENHRY and SYGVKD. The V and J ends lost 4 bases and 3 bases respectively, with 13 bases between them. The CDR3 DNA reads TGTGCCATCAGTGGCTCAGTTGACCTCTATAATTCACCCCTCCACTTT. Protein sequence: CAISGSVDLYNSPLHF.

This clonotype was picked up a small number of times. V usage is TRBV15 and J usage is TRBJ2-7; D is perhaps TRBD2 (6 bases). This CDR3 region has 12 residues. Germline V lookup: CDR1 LNHNV, CDR2 YYDKDF (reference sequence). The ends were cut back, 2 bases at V and 6 bases at J, with 8 bases in the middle. CDR3 coding DNA: TGTGCCACCAGCAGACAGGGAGGCGAGCAGTACTTC. This codes for CATSRQGGEQYF. Combining the CDR3 with reference TRBV15 and TRBJ2-7 gives the whole variable domain DAMVIQNPRYQVTQFGKPVTLSCSQTLNHNVMYWYQQKSSQAPKLLFHYYDKDFNNEADTPDNFQSRRPNTSFCFLDIRSPGLGDTAMYLCATSRQGGEQYFGPGTRLTVT.

This clonotype appeared many times. The CDR3 loop is CSVSDLRETQYF. DNA for the CDR3: TGCAGCGTTTCCGACCTAAGGGAGACCCAGTACTTC. The chain combines TRBV29-1 with TRBJ2-5; no reliable D call. Germline CDR1 is SQVTM and CDR2 is ANQGSEA. This CDR3 spans 12 amino acids. Trimming left V 5 bases short and J 5 bases short, with 12 bases between.

The CDR3, as DNA: TGTGCCATCAGTGAGAGAATAGCGGGGGGACGCGAGACCCAGTACTTC. This gives the protein CAISERIAGGRETQYF. The rearrangement links TRBV10-3 to TRBJ2-5; 10 nucleotides match TRBD2. CDR1 is ENHRY and CDR2 is SYGVKD in the germline V gene. The V and J ends lost 2 bases and 5 bases, in that order; junction bases with no gene match: 8. The CDR3 sequence is 16 residues long.

J is TRBJ1-5 and V is TRBV20-1; 10 bases fit TRBD1. After removal of 5 bases from V and 2 bases from J, the junction contained 9 bases not matched to a gene. Germline lookup yields CDR1 DFQATT and CDR2 SNEGSKA (reference sequence). CDR3 size: 16 residues. The CDR3 is CSAEDRGSGGNQPQHF. CDR3 coding DNA: TGCAGTGCTGAGGACAGGGGGTCGGGTGGCAATCAGCCCCAGCATTTT.

The chain carries TRBV15 and TRBJ2-1, with TRBD2 matching 8 bases. The CDR3 runs 16 residues. Trimming removed 1 base from V and 5 bases from J; junction bases left unmatched: 7. CDR1 is LNHNV and CDR2 is YYDKDF in the germline V gene (reference sequence). The CDR3 DNA sequence: TGTGCCACCAGCAGAGGGGTCGGGAGGGCCCACAATGAGCAGTTCTTC. Its translation: CATSRGVGRAHNEQFF.

This clonotype was counted only a few times. The rearrangement links TRBV19 to TRBJ1-5, with 9 bases aligning to TRBD1. Germline loops: CDR1 LNHDA, CDR2 SQIVND (reference sequence). The CDR3 runs to 14 residues. With 6 bases clipped from V and 5 bases from J, the junction kept 5 bases outside the gene matches. The CDR3 loop is CASSRDRVDQPQHF. In DNA, the CDR3 is TGTGCCAGTAGCCGGGACAGGGTGGATCAGCCCCAGCATTTT. The whole variable domain, remainder taken from reference TRBV19 and TRBJ1-5, is DGGITQSPKYLFRKEGQNVTLSCEQNLNHDAMYWYRQDPGQGLRLIYYSQIVNDFQKGDIAEGYSVSREKKESFPLTVTSAQKNPTAFYLCASSRDRVDQPQHFGDGTRLSIL.

The chain combines TRBV20-1 with TRBJ2-1, with D perhaps matching TRBD2 (6 bases). Trimming removed 3 bases at V and 0 bases at J, with 15 bases between. This CDR3 region has 16 residues. Germline CDR1 is DFQATT and CDR2 is SNEGSKA (reference sequence). CDR3 sequence (DNA): TGCAGTGCTAGGACCCCGGGACTCCGCTCCTACAATGAGCAGTTCTTC. Translated, it gives CSARTPGLRSYNEQFF.

This clonotype was picked up a small number of times. The V and J genes are TRBV9 and TRBJ2-2; D unclear. The CDR3 extends over 15 amino acids. The germline CDR1 and CDR2 sequences are SGDLS and YYNGEE. V lost 4 bases and J 5 bases, leaving 15 bases between the germline ends. The CDR3 here is CASSLSTTATGELFF. Here the CDR3 DNA reads TGTGCCAGCAGCCTATCCACCACAGCAACCGGGGAGCTGTTTTTT.

This clonotype was seen a few times. This rearrangement joins TRBV12-3 or TRBV12-4 to TRBJ2-2; 9 nucleotides agree with TRBD1. Germline trimming cut 5 bases from V and 3 bases from J; bases unmatched to any gene: 4. This CDR3 has 15 residues. CDR3 sequence: CASSTQGADTGELFF. CDR3 sequence (DNA): TGTGCCAGCAGTACACAGGGGGCGGACACCGGGGAGCTGTTTTTT.

The chain joins TRBV10-3 to TRBJ2-1, with 10 bases that match TRBD2. The germline CDR1 and CDR2 sequences are ENHRY and SYGVKD. The V gene end was trimmed by 6 bases and the J gene end by 0 bases; junction bases not matched to a gene: 17. This CDR3 comprises 20 residues. The CDR3 sequence: CAISGPGTSVGKGSYNEQFF. The CDR3 DNA is TGTGCCATCAGCGGGCCCGGGACTAGCGTCGGGAAGGGCTCCTACAATGAGCAGTTCTTC.

The V call is TRBV7-2, the J call TRBJ2-7; TRBD1 matches at 9 bases. The ends lost 5 bases at V and 5 bases at J; junction bases unmatched: 16. In germline, CDR1 is SGHTA, CDR2 FQGNSA. CDR3 length: 17 residues. CDR3 loop: CASSLRYRGRVLHEQYF. CDR3 nucleotide sequence: TGTGCCAGCAGCCTGCGCTACAGGGGGCGCGTACTCCACGAGCAGTACTTC. The full variable domain, its missing parts supplied by reference TRBV7-2 and TRBJ2-7, is GAGVSQSPSNKVTEKGKDVELRCDPISGHTALYWYRQSLGQGLEFLIYFQGNSAPDKSGLPSDRFSAERTGGSVSTLTIQRTQQEDSAVYLCASSLRYRGRVLHEQYFGPGTRLTVT.

In its sample, this clonotype was seen a few times. This chain joins TRBV14 and TRBJ1-3; perhaps TRBD1 as D (6 bases). The V end lost 3 bases, the J end lost 4 bases, and 13 bases lay between the germline ends. The CDR3 sequence is 15 residues long. Germline loops: CDR1 SGHDN, CDR2 FVKESK. This CDR3 reads CASSQDSAWGNTIYF. In DNA, the CDR3 is TGTGCCAGCAGCCAGGACAGCGCCTGGGGAAACACCATATATTTT. The full variable domain, in which reference TRBV14 and TRBJ1-3 provide the parts outside the CDR3, is EAGVTQFPSHSVIEKGQTVTLRCDPISGHDNLYWYRRVMGKEIKFLLHFVKESKQDESGMPNNRFLAERTGGTYSTLKVQPAELEDSGVYFCASSQDSAWGNTIYFGEGSWLTVV.

As for this clonotype: An end of the junction differs from the germline gene, which may be a read error. V and J are TRBV5-1 and TRBJ2-7; 10 bases fit TRBD2. The CDR3 contains 15 residues. The germline V gene has CDR1 SGHRS and CDR2 YFSETQ. The CDR3 DNA sequence: TGCACCAGCAGCGTTGGGAGCGGGAGGGCCTACGAGCAGTACTTC. Translated: CTSSVGSGRAYEQYF.

This clonotype was counted between two and nine times. The chain recombines TRBV13 with TRBJ2-7; unclear D gene. V shed 5 bases and J shed 1 base, with 9 bases lying between them. The CDR3 extends over 13 amino acids. The germline CDR1 and CDR2 sequences are PRHDT and FYEKMQ (reference sequence). The CDR3 region has the DNA TGTGCCAGCAGCCAAGATAGGTCCTACGAGCAGTACTTC. It is translated as CASSQDRSYEQYF.

The rearrangement links TRBV5-4 to TRBJ2-7, with TRBD2 matching over 10 bases. V shed 0 bases, J shed 6 bases, and the junction held 6 bases outside the gene matches. CDR3 length: 15 amino acids. The germline CDR1 and CDR2 sequences are SGHNT and YYREEE (reference sequence). This CDR3 is CASSLDLAGVREQYF. CDR3 DNA sequence: TGTGCCAGCAGCTTGGATCTAGCGGGAGTTCGCGAGCAGTACTTC.

In its sample, this clonotype was seen a few times. The chain carries TRBV6-2 or TRBV6-3 and TRBJ2-7; 11 bases fit TRBD2. Germline CDR1 reads MNHEY; CDR2 reads SVGEGT. The V and J ends lost 4 bases and 4 bases, in that order; junction bases with no gene match: 9. The CDR3 contains 16 residues. Here the CDR3 DNA reads TGTGCCAGCAGTTCCCCTGGGCTAGCGGGAGGTTACGAGCAGTACTTC. It encodes CASSSPGLAGGYEQYF.

This clonotype appeared a few times. The rearrangement uses TRBV20-1 and TRBJ2-1; possible D gene TRBD1, 6 bases. The CDR3 sequence is 13 residues long. Per the germline V gene, CDR1 is DFQATT and CDR2 is SNEGSKA (reference sequence). V dropped 3 bases and J dropped 3 bases, with 9 bases sitting between them. The CDR3 nucleotides read TGCAGTGCTAGGGGGGCCATCTACAATGAGCAGTTCTTC. Amino acids: CSARGAIYNEQFF.

This clonotype was detected only a few times. The V gene is TRBV5-1, the J gene TRBJ2-5, with D maybe TRBD1 (6 bases). This CDR3 is built from 14 residues. V was pared by 4 bases and J by 0 bases, with 10 bases between. Germline CDR1 and CDR2: SGHRS and YFSETQ. CDR3 sequence: CASSPWDNQETQYF. CDR3 nucleotide sequence: TGCGCCAGCAGCCCGTGGGACAACCAAGAGACCCAGTACTTC.

Only a few counts were recorded for this clonotype. This chain joins TRBV15 and TRBJ2-7, with D perhaps TRBD2 (5 bases). The V and J ends lost 6 bases and 4 bases respectively, with 19 bases between them. The germline CDR1 and CDR2 sequences are LNHNV and YYDKDF (reference sequence). There are 15 residues in the CDR3. In DNA form, the CDR3 reads TGTGCCACCAGTACAAGCGGCCCCCGCTTTTACGAGCAGTACTTC. As protein: CATSTSGPRFYEQYF.

This clonotype was found many times. The chain links TRBV10-3 to TRBJ2-1; TRBD2 agrees at 7 bases. V lost 6 bases, J lost 2 bases, and 10 bases stayed unmatched. Per the germline V gene, CDR1 is ENHRY and CDR2 is SYGVKD. There are 16 residues in the CDR3. The CDR3 region has the DNA TGTGCCATCAGCGCCGCGGGCGGGGGAACCTACAATGAGCAGTTCTTC. Protein product: CAISAAGGGTYNEQFF.

This clonotype showed up many times. This chain uses TRBV29-1 with TRBJ2-3; 10 bases map to TRBD2. V was clipped by 4 bases and J by 1 base; unmatched bases: 8. CDR1 and CDR2 from the germline V gene are SQVTM and ANQGSEA. This CDR3 comprises 16 residues. Here the CDR3 reads CSVVRLAGVGTDTQYF. CDR3 nucleotides: TGCAGCGTTGTTAGGCTAGCGGGAGTTGGCACAGATACGCAGTATTTT.

This clonotype occurred a few times. The genes are TRBV12-3 or TRBV12-4 and TRBJ1-2; the D gene is possibly TRBD1 (5 bases). The CDR3 has 16 residues. V lost 4 bases and J 7 bases, leaving 22 bases between the germline ends. CDR3: CASSSLRGRGLSGYTF. CDR3 nucleotide sequence: TGTGCCAGCAGTTCCCTGCGGGGCAGAGGATTGAGTGGCTACACCTTC.

This clonotype was seen more than once but under ten times. The chain links TRBV4-3 to TRBJ2-2, with no clear D. CDR3 length: 14 residues. V was cut by 4 bases and J by 4 bases, with 10 bases left in between. Germline CDR1 is LGHNA and CDR2 is YSLEER. The CDR3 DNA reads as TGCGCCAGCAGCCCCGGACCGACCACCGGGGAGCTGTTTTTT. It codes for CASSPGPTTGELFF.

This chain links TRBV18 with TRBJ2-7, with D possibly being TRBD1 (6 bases). Trimming removed 3 bases at V and 0 bases at J, with 12 bases between. Germline V gene data show CDR1 as KGHSH and CDR2 as LQKENI. This CDR3 has 15 residues. The CDR3 loop is CASSPGQGYSYEQYF. The CDR3 DNA sequence: TGTGCCAGCTCACCGGGACAAGGTTACTCCTACGAGCAGTACTTC.